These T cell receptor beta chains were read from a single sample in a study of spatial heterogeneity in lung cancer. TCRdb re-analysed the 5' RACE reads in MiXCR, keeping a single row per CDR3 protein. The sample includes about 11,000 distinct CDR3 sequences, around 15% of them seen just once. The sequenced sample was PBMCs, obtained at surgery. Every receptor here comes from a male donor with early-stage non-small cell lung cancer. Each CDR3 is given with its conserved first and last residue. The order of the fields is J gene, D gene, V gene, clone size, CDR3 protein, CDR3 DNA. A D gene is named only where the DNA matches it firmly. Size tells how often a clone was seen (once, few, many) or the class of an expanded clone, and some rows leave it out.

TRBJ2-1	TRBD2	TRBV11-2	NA	CASSPPIGLAGARSYNEQFF	TGTGCCAGCAGCCCCCCCATTGGACTAGCGGGAGCTCGATCCTACAATGAGCAGTTCTTC
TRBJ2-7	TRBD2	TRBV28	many	CASSFELRGTGEQYF	TGTGCCAGCAGTTTCGAGCTGCGGGGGACTGGCGAGCAGTACTTC
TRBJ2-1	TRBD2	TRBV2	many	CASCTEGLERGGSYNEQFF	TGTGCCAGCTGCACCGAAGGGTTGGAACGGGGAGGGAGTTACAATGAGCAGTTCTTC
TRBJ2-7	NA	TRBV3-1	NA	CASSQDGSTYEQYF	TGTGCCAGCAGCCAAGACGGGAGCACCTACGAGCAGTACTTC
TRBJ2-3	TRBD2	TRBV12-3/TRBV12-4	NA	CASRQAPSGRKDTQYF	TGTGCCAGCAGACAAGCCCCTAGCGGGAGAAAAGATACGCAGTATTTT
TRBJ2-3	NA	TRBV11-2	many	CASSSPFRTDTQYF	TGTGCCAGCAGCTCCCCCTTTCGCACAGATACGCAGTATTTT
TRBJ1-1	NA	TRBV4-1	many	CASSQGGGEGPMNTEAFF	TGCGCCAGCAGCCAAGGGGGAGGGGAGGGTCCCATGAACACTGAAGCTTTCTTT
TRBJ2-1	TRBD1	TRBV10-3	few	CAIRGQGEEGPQVYNEQFF	TGTGCCATCAGGGGACAGGGTGAAGAGGGTCCGCAAGTTTACAATGAGCAGTTCTTC
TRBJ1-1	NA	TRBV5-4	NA	CASSPTGRNTEAFF	TGTGCCAGCAGCCCCACAGGGCGAAACACTGAAGCTTTCTTT
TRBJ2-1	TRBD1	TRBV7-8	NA	CASSLGRQGTPFF	TGTGCCAGCAGCTTAGGAAGACAGGGGACGCCGTTCTTC
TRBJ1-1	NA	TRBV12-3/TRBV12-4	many	CASRRPVNTEAFF	TGTGCCAGCAGGCGGCCAGTGAACACTGAAGCTTTCTTT
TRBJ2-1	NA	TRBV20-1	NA	CSARRGTTYNEQFF	TGCAGTGCTAGGAGGGGGACTACCTACAATGAGCAGTTCTTC
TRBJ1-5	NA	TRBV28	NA	CASSFHGFGTALDLGNQPQHF	TGTGCCAGCAGTTTCCATGGCTTCGGGACGGCGCTTGATTTAGGCAATCAGCCCCAGCATTTT
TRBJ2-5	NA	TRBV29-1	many	CSVQGGAETQYF	TGCAGCGTGCAAGGGGGGGCGGAGACCCAGTACTTC
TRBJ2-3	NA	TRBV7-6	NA	CASSFEPKGGTDTQYF	TGTGCCAGCAGCTTCGAACCAAAGGGCGGCACAGATACGCAGTATTTT
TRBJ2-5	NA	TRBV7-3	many	CASSLRGRETQYF	TGTGCCAGCAGCTTAAGAGGGAGGGAGACCCAGTACTTC
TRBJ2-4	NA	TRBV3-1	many	CASSLGGENIQYF	TGTGCCAGCAGTTTAGGGGGGGAAAACATTCAGTACTTC
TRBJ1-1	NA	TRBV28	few	CASTSGLLTPAFF	TGTGCCAGCACCTCAGGGTTGCTCACTCCAGCTTTCTTT
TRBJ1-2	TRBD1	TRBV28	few	CASSSRQGPYGYTF	TGTGCCAGCAGTTCGCGACAGGGGCCCTATGGCTACACCTTC
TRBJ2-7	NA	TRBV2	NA	CATSGQAGYWEQYF	TGTGCCACCTCAGGGCAGGCCGGGTATTGGGAGCAGTACTTC
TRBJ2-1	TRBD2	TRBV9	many	CASSVEGLVNEQFF	TGTGCCAGCAGCGTAGAGGGACTAGTCAATGAGCAGTTCTTC
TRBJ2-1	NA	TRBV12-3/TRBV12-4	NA	CASSLGSPYNEQFF	TGTGCCAGCAGTTTGGGGAGCCCCTACAATGAGCAGTTCTTC
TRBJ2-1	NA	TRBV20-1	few	CSARDQTTSSYNEQFF	TGCAGTGCTAGAGACCAGACTACGAGCTCCTACAATGAGCAGTTCTTC
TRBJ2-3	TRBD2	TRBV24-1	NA	CATSDSGLAVTDTQYF	TGTGCCACCAGTGATTCGGGACTAGCGGTCACAGATACGCAGTATTTT
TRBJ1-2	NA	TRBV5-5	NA	CASSPGPEGVFGYTF	TGTGCCAGCAGCCCGGGACCGGAGGGCGTTTTCGGCTACACCTTC
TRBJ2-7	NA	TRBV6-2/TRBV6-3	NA	CASSYDPPSYEQYF	TGTGCCAGCAGTTATGATCCCCCTAGCTACGAGCAGTACTTC
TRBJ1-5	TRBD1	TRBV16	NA	CASSYGQGKGNQPQHF	TGTGCCAGCAGCTATGGACAGGGAAAAGGCAATCAGCCCCAGCATTTT
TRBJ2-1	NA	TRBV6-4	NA	CASGMGGDNNEQFF	TGTGCCAGCGGGATGGGGGGCGATAACAATGAGCAGTTCTTC
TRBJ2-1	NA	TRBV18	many	CASSPPGGEQFF	TGTGCCAGCTCACCACCGGGGGGTGAGCAGTTCTTC
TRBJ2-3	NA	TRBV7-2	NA	CASSPTDTQYF	TGTGCCAGCAGCCCCACAGATACGCAGTATTTT
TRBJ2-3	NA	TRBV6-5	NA	CASSDSASGTDTQYF	TGTGCCAGCAGTGATTCAGCTAGTGGCACAGATACGCAGTATTTT
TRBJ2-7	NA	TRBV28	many	CASSSYTPTVNSYEQYF	TGTGCCAGCAGTTCATACACCCCGACAGTAAACTCCTACGAGCAGTACTTC
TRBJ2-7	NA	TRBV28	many	CASTSSYEQYF	TGTGCCAGCACGAGCTCCTACGAGCAGTACTTC
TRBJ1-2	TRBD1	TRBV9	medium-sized	CASSGGQTTPYGYTF	TGTGCCAGCAGCGGGGGACAGACAACCCCCTATGGCTACACCTTC
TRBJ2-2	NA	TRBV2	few	CASTAQQGTNGELFF	TGTGCCAGTACCGCGCAACAGGGAACGAACGGGGAGCTGTTTTTT
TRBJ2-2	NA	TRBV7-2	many	CASSFGGVGTGELFF	TGTGCCAGCAGCTTCGGGGGAGTGGGCACCGGGGAGCTGTTTTTT
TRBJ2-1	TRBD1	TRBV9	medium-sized	CASSAGTGGGFGQFF	TGTGCCAGCAGCGCGGGGACAGGGGGTGGGTTCGGGCAGTTCTTC
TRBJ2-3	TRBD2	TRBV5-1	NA	CASSEGLARRSDTQYF	TGCGCCAGCAGCGAGGGACTAGCTCGGCGCTCAGATACGCAGTATTTT
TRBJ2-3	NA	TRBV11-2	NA	CASSLQWDSAGTQYF	TGTGCCAGCAGCCTCCAATGGGACTCTGCTGGTACGCAGTATTTT
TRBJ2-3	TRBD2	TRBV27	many	CASSLSPLLAGRDTQYF	TGTGCCAGCAGTTTATCCCCCCTACTAGCGGGACGGGATACGCAGTATTTT
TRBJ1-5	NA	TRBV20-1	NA	CSARVDVGNAQPQHF	TGCAGTGCTAGAGTTGACGTGGGAAATGCCCAGCCCCAGCATTTT
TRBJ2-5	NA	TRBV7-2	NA	CASSLSGSEETQYF	TGTGCCAGCAGCTTATCAGGCAGCGAAGAGACCCAGTACTTC
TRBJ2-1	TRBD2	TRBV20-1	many	CSAPSREGYNEQFF	TGCAGTGCACCATCACGGGAGGGCTACAATGAGCAGTTCTTC
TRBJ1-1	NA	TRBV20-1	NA	CSALQRGGTEAFF	TGCAGTGCTCTACAGCGGGGAGGCACTGAAGCTTTCTTT
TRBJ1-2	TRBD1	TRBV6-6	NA	CASSEGAGHGYTF	TGTGCCAGCAGTGAGGGGGCAGGGCACGGCTACACCTTC
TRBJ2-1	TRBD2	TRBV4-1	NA	CASSQHAPGTSENEQFF	TGCGCCAGCAGCCAACACGCCCCCGGGACTAGCGAAAATGAGCAGTTCTTC
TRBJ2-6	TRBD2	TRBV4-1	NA	CASSQDLAGENFVPGANVLTF	TGCGCCAGCAGCCAAGACCTAGCGGGAGAAAATTTTGTTCCTGGGGCCAACGTCCTGACTTTC
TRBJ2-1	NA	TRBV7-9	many	CASSLLGDPRANEQFF	TGTGCCAGCAGTCTACTGGGGGACCCGAGGGCCAATGAGCAGTTCTTC
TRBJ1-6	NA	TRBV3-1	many	CASSYGHYNSPLHF	TGTGCCAGCAGCTACGGGCATTATAATTCACCCCTCCACTTT
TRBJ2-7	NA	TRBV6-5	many	CASRRSPSSYEQYF	TGTGCCAGCAGACGGTCCCCATCTTCCTACGAGCAGTACTTC
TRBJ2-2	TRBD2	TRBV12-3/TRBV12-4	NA	CASSPWTSGSTGELFF	TGTGCCAGCAGTCCCTGGACTAGCGGGAGTACCGGGGAGCTGTTTTTT
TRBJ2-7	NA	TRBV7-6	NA	CASSSKGLQNPYEQYF	TGTGCCAGCAGCTCCAAGGGGCTGCAGAACCCCTACGAGCAGTACTTC
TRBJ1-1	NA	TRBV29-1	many	CSVGTPINTEAFF	TGCAGCGTTGGGACACCCATTAACACTGAAGCTTTCTTT
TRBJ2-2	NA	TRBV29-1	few	CSAYGQANTGELFF	TGCAGCGCCTATGGACAAGCGAACACCGGGGAGCTGTTTTTT
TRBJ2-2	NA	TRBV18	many	CASSSITGELFF	TGTGCCAGCTCAAGCATTACCGGGGAGCTGTTTTTT
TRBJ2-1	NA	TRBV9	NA	CASTPEGLVGDEQFF	TGTGCCAGCACTCCAGAGGGGCTAGTCGGCGATGAGCAGTTCTTC
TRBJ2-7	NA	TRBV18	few	CASSPGTYEQYF	TGTGCCAGCTCACCAGGAACCTACGAGCAGTACTTC
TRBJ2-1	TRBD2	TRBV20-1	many	CSVQAAGAEQFF	TGCAGTGTCCAGGCGGCGGGAGCTGAGCAGTTCTTC
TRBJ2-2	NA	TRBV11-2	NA	CASSLGRSAKRSGELFF	TGTGCCAGCAGCTTAGGGCGGTCAGCGAAGAGAAGCGGGGAGCTGTTTTTT
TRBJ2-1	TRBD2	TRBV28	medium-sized	CASSSGTSGRGEQFF	TGTGCCAGCAGTTCCGGGACTAGCGGGAGGGGTGAGCAGTTCTTC